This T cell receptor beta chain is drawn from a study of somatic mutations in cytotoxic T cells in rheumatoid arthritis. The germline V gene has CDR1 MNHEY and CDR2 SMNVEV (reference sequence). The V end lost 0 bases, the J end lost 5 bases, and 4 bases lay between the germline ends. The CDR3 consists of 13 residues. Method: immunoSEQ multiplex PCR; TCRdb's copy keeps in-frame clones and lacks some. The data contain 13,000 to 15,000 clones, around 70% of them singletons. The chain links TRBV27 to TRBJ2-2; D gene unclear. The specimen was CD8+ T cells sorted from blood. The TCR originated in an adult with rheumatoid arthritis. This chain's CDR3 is CASSLSGTGELFF. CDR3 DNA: TGTGCCAGCAGTTTATCAGGTACCGGGGAGCTGTTTTTT.